The 27 T cell receptor beta chains presented below share a single source sample, sequenced in a study of shared clonotypes between healthy human individuals. Method: immunoSEQ multiplex PCR; TCRdb's copy keeps in-frame clones and lacks some. The sample consists of fewer than 850,000 clones, 60% to 80% of them appearing once. The sample comprised memory CD4+ T cells sorted from blood. Subset here: CD45RA-negative fraction. The receptors originated from a woman in her twenties or thirties in good health.

The chain joins TRBV28 to TRBJ2-5; the D gene could be TRBD1 or TRBD2 (5 bases each). Germline CDR1 is MDHEN and CDR2 is SYDVKM. The CDR3 contains 17 residues. V lost 6 bases to trimming and J lost 4 bases, with 24 bases between them. For the CDR3, the DNA is TGTGCCAGCAGCCCATGGGACCGGGGCCACGGGCCAGAGACCCAGTACTTC. It specifies CASSPWDRGHGPETQYF.

The chain recombines TRBV27 with TRBJ2-2; the match to TRBD1 covers 11 bases. The junction had 6 bases not matched to a gene; V was cut back by 7 bases and J by 5 bases. The CDR3 contains 15 residues. The germline V gene encodes CDR1 MNHEY and CDR2 SMNVEV (reference sequence). This CDR3 is CASKWGQGGTGELFF. CDR3 sequence (DNA): TGTGCCAGCAAGTGGGGACAGGGGGGGACCGGGGAGCTGTTTTTT.

At least ten counts were recorded for this clone. V gene TRBV7-9 combines with J gene TRBJ2-4; D is possibly TRBD2 (6 bases). CDR1 is SEHNR, CDR2 FQNEAQ, per germline (reference sequence). Trimming left V 6 bases short and J 6 bases short, with 18 bases between. This CDR3 is built from 15 residues. The CDR3 nucleotides read TGTGCCAGCAGTCTCGTCCGCGGCGGGATAAACATTCAGTACTTC. Protein product: CASSLVRGGINIQYF.

This clone appeared a single time. The rearrangement uses TRBV2 and TRBJ2-3; D is undetermined. This CDR3 has 11 amino acids. Trimming shortened V by 6 bases and J by 8 bases, and 9 bases separated the two germline ends. CDR1 is SNHLY, CDR2 FYNNEI, per germline. The DNA of the CDR3 is TGTGCCAGCAGGGACGCTGGTACGCAGTATTTT. Encoded protein: CASRDAGTQYF.

This clone occurred a few times. The rearrangement uses TRBV6-5 and TRBJ1-2; 10 bases are shared with TRBD1. Germline trimming cut 8 bases from V and 5 bases from J; bases unmatched to any gene: 8. Germline loops: CDR1 MNHEY, CDR2 SVGAGI. The length of the CDR3 is 14 residues. CDR3 coding DNA: TGTGCCAGCGGACAGGGGGGGAGAACTTATGGCTACACCTTC. Encoded protein: CASGQGGRTYGYTF.

The chain has TRBV9 and TRBJ2-3; D call uncertain. Germline assignment: CDR1 SGDLS and CDR2 YYNGEE. Trimming left V 4 bases short and J 1 base short, with 16 bases between. The CDR3 is made up of 16 amino acids. The CDR3 region is CASSFSQRMGTDTQYF. The CDR3 DNA reads as TGTGCCAGCAGCTTCAGCCAGCGAATGGGCACAGATACGCAGTATTTT.

The chain joins TRBV19 to TRBJ1-5, with 7 bases lining up with TRBD1. The V segment lost 8 bases and the J segment 3 bases; nucleotides outside the gene matches: 13. This CDR3 has 16 residues. Germline assignment: CDR1 LNHDA and CDR2 SQIVND (reference sequence). CDR3 protein: CASESETGVINQPQHF. The CDR3 DNA is TGTGCCAGTGAATCCGAAACAGGGGTCATCAATCAGCCCCAGCATTTT.

This chain joins TRBV28 and TRBJ1-1; the D is unclear. Trimming pared 1 base from V and 6 bases from J, leaving 12 bases between. The CDR3 contains 14 residues. CDR1 MDHEN and CDR2 SYDVKM come from the germline V gene. CDR3 in DNA: TGTGCCAGCAGTTTATTCGGTCGGGTCGCTGAAGCTTTCTTT. Encoded protein: CASSLFGRVAEAFF.

This clone showed up just a few times. The CDR3 here is CASSFRDGHEKLFF. Written as DNA, the CDR3 is TGCGCCAGCAGCTTCCGGGACGGTCATGAAAAACTGTTTTTT. V gene TRBV5-1 combines with J gene TRBJ1-4; weak D call: TRBD1 (5 bases). The CDR3 loop spans 14 amino acids. CDR1 is SGHRS and CDR2 is YFSETQ in the germline V gene. Trimming took off 2 bases at V and 6 bases at J, with 11 bases between the two ends.

This chain joins TRBV10-3 and TRBJ2-7; D gene uncertain. V lost 2 bases and J lost 0, with 8 bases in between. The CDR3 runs to 14 residues. Germline-derived CDR1 and CDR2 are ENHRY and SYGVKD. The DNA for the CDR3 is TGTGCCATCAGTGAGATCCATCACTCCTACGAGCAGTACTTC. Protein product: CAISEIHHSYEQYF.

This chain connects TRBV2 to TRBJ1-5; perhaps TRBD1 as D (5 bases). The CDR3 runs 14 residues. Trimming stripped 4 bases from V and 6 bases from J, with 13 bases between. Germline values: CDR1 SNHLY, CDR2 FYNNEI. DNA of the CDR3: TGTGCCAGCAGTGGCGGAGGGGTTGGTCAGCCCCAGCATTTT. Protein sequence: CASSGGGVGQPQHF.

This chain uses TRBV9 with TRBJ2-7, with unresolved D. The V gene lost 0 bases and the J gene lost 2 bases, with 6 bases spanning the gap. The germline V gene encodes CDR1 SGDLS and CDR2 YYNGEE. CDR3 length equals 13 residues. CDR3 loop: CASSVGGTYEQYF. CDR3 sequence (DNA): TGTGCCAGCAGCGTAGGTGGGACCTACGAGCAGTACTTC.

This rearrangement joins TRBV2 to TRBJ2-1; the match to TRBD2 covers 11 bases. The V and J ends lost 7 bases and 8 bases, in that order; junction bases with no gene match: 10. Germline CDR1 SNHLY, CDR2 FYNNEI. The CDR3 has 15 residues. CDR3 sequence: CASTPTSGRGDEQFF. As DNA, the CDR3 is TGTGCCAGCACACCTACTAGCGGGAGAGGGGATGAGCAGTTCTTC.

J is TRBJ2-1 and V is TRBV5-1; perhaps TRBD1 as D (5 bases). The CDR3 length is 14 residues. Germline CDR1 SGHRS, CDR2 YFSETQ. Trimming stripped 4 bases from V and 5 bases from J, with 13 bases between. CDR3 in DNA: TGCGCCAGCAGCCCCGGACACGAGCACAATGAGCAGTTCTTC. This gives the protein CASSPGHEHNEQFF.

This chain connects TRBV27 to TRBJ2-7; 10 nucleotides line up with TRBD2. The CDR3 loop spans 16 amino acids. Germline V CDR1 and CDR2: MNHEY, SMNVEV (reference sequence). The junction had 10 bases not matched to a gene; V was cut back by 5 bases and J by 3 bases. Here the CDR3 DNA reads TGTGCCAGCAGTCGGGCGGGGACTAGCGCGTACTACGAGCAGTACTTC. Translation gives CASSRAGTSAYYEQYF.

J is TRBJ1-1 and V is TRBV10-3; perhaps TRBD1 as D (6 bases). Looked up from germline, CDR1 is ENHRY and CDR2 is SYGVKD. V gave up 6 bases and J gave up 5 bases, with 16 bases separating them. The CDR3 contains 14 residues. The CDR3, as DNA: TGTGCCATCAGCGACGACAGGTTGGTAACTGAAGCTTTCTTT. Translation: CAISDDRLVTEAFF.

V gene TRBV4-2 combines with J gene TRBJ1-4, with a weak D call TRBD1 (5 bases). CDR3 length equals 15 residues. Trimming stripped 5 bases from V and 8 bases from J, with 18 bases between. CDR1 and CDR2 (germline): LGHNA, YNFKEQ. CDR3 DNA: TGTGCCAGCAGCACCCCCGGGACCCTGGGGGAAAAACTGTTTTTT. This translates into CASSTPGTLGEKLFF.

The chain employs TRBV10-2 and TRBJ2-6; TRBD1 agrees at 10 bases. V lost 8 bases, J lost 3 bases, and 7 bases stayed unmatched. The germline gives CDR1 WSHSY, CDR2 SAAADI. The CDR3 is 16 amino acids. This chain's CDR3 is CASLGQGVIGANVLTF. CDR3 nucleotide sequence: TGCGCCAGCCTCGGACAGGGGGTGATTGGGGCCAACGTCCTGACTTTC.

V and J are TRBV28 and TRBJ2-7, with D perhaps being TRBD1 or TRBD2 (6 bases each). Germline V gene data show CDR1 as MDHEN and CDR2 as SYDVKM. The CDR3 loop spans 11 amino acids. Here the CDR3 DNA reads TGTGCGATCACGGGGGCATACGAGCAGTACTTC. Translation gives CAITGAYEQYF.

The chain joins TRBV2 to TRBJ1-4, with D unresolved. Trimming removed 4 bases from V and 7 bases from J, with 16 bases in between. Germline V lookup: CDR1 SNHLY, CDR2 FYNNEI. This CDR3 contains 15 residues. The CDR3 sequence: CASSGRALGSEKLFF. DNA for the CDR3: TGTGCCAGCAGTGGCCGGGCCCTAGGAAGTGAAAAACTGTTTTTT.

The chain joins TRBV19 to TRBJ2-7; D perhaps matches TRBD1 (7 bases). Germline loops: CDR1 LNHDA, CDR2 SQIVND (reference sequence). V lost 8 bases and J 3 bases, leaving 20 bases between the germline ends. The CDR3 is 15 residues long. The CDR3 sequence: CASGDRGTAFYEQYF. The CDR3 DNA sequence: TGTGCCAGTGGGGACCGGGGGACAGCATTCTACGAGCAGTACTTC.

The chain has TRBV19 and TRBJ2-7; TRBD1 matches at 9 bases. The trim removed 5 bases at V and 9 bases at J, leaving 11 bases unmatched. The CDR3 runs to 14 residues. The germline V gene has CDR1 LNHDA and CDR2 SQIVND (reference sequence). This chain's CDR3 is CASSPGTGSDVQYF. In DNA, the CDR3 is TGTGCCAGTAGTCCCGGGACAGGGTCGGATGTGCAGTACTTC.

This clone has only a few counts. This sequence joins TRBV12-5 and TRBJ2-2; TRBD2 aligns across 7 bases. V was pared by 4 bases and J by 4 bases, with 18 bases of the junction left unmatched. Germline V gene data show CDR1 as LGHNT and CDR2 as FRNRAP. This CDR3 spans 19 amino acids. The DNA for the CDR3 is TGTGCTAGTGGTTGGTTCCACCCGGGTATTGGGGGGGTCACCGGGGAGCTGTTTTTT. This encodes CASGWFHPGIGGVTGELFF.

J is TRBJ2-2 and V is TRBV11-2; 13 positions agree with TRBD2. The CDR3 totals 17 residues. Germline assignment: CDR1 SGHAT and CDR2 FQNNGV. V shed 4 bases, J shed 6 bases, and the junction held 8 bases outside the gene matches. CDR3 DNA: TGTGCCAGCAGCTGGGGACTAGCGGGAAGTTGGGCCGGGGAGCTGTTTTTT. Translated, it gives CASSWGLAGSWAGELFF.

This rearrangement joins TRBV6-1 to TRBJ2-4; 8 nucleotides line up with TRBD1. Germline assignment: CDR1 MNHNS and CDR2 SASEGT. Losses at the gene ends were 8 bases for V and 6 bases for J; bases not matched to a gene: 12. The CDR3 runs to 15 residues. CDR3 protein: CASHLGGQGLNIQYF. In DNA, the CDR3 is TGTGCCAGCCACTTGGGCGGACAGGGATTAAACATTCAGTACTTC.

The CDR3 loop is CASSPRQGRQETQYF. DNA of the CDR3: TGTGCCAGCAGCCCCCGTCAGGGGAGACAAGAGACCCAGTACTTC. The gene calls are TRBV7-2 and TRBJ2-5; the D gene is possibly TRBD1 (6 bases). Trimming removed 5 bases from V and 2 bases from J, with 15 bases in between. This CDR3 has 15 amino acids. Germline assignment: CDR1 SGHTA and CDR2 FQGNSA.

This chain uses TRBV6-1 with TRBJ1-2, with D tentatively TRBD1 (5 bases). Germline-derived CDR1 and CDR2 are MNHNS and SASEGT. The CDR3 extends over 13 amino acids. Trimming cost V 2 bases and J 2 bases, with 6 bases left between them. CDR3 nucleotides: TGTGCCAGCAGTGAACAGGGAAACTATGGCTACACCTTC. This gives the protein CASSEQGNYGYTF.